The clone carrying this T cell receptor beta chain has a count of ten or more. Its target is unknown. Trimming took 7 bases from V and 10 from J, leaving 19 bases between them. This CDR3 contains 13 residues. A single record per CDR3 protein comes from TCRdb applying MiXCR to the reads. This repertoire shows around 210,000 distinct CDR3 sequences, 6.5% found once; its top ten account for around 6.9%. The data derive from a study of T cell repertoires in cytomegalovirus infection. Study-level results: CMV carriers with the relevant HLA were identified by cumulative public TCR beta family frequency.

The receptor was isolated from a human donor in good health (CMV status not recorded). Some clones in this sample may be carry-over from other donors' samples. The J gene is TRBJ1-1, the V gene TRBV12-3 or TRBV12-4; a weak D match, TRBD1 (5 bases). The sequencing sample was made of PBMCs. CDR3 sequence (DNA): TGTGCCAGCACCTCGATCTGGGGGGTGAGAGCTTTCTTT. Its protein is CASTSIWGVRAFF.